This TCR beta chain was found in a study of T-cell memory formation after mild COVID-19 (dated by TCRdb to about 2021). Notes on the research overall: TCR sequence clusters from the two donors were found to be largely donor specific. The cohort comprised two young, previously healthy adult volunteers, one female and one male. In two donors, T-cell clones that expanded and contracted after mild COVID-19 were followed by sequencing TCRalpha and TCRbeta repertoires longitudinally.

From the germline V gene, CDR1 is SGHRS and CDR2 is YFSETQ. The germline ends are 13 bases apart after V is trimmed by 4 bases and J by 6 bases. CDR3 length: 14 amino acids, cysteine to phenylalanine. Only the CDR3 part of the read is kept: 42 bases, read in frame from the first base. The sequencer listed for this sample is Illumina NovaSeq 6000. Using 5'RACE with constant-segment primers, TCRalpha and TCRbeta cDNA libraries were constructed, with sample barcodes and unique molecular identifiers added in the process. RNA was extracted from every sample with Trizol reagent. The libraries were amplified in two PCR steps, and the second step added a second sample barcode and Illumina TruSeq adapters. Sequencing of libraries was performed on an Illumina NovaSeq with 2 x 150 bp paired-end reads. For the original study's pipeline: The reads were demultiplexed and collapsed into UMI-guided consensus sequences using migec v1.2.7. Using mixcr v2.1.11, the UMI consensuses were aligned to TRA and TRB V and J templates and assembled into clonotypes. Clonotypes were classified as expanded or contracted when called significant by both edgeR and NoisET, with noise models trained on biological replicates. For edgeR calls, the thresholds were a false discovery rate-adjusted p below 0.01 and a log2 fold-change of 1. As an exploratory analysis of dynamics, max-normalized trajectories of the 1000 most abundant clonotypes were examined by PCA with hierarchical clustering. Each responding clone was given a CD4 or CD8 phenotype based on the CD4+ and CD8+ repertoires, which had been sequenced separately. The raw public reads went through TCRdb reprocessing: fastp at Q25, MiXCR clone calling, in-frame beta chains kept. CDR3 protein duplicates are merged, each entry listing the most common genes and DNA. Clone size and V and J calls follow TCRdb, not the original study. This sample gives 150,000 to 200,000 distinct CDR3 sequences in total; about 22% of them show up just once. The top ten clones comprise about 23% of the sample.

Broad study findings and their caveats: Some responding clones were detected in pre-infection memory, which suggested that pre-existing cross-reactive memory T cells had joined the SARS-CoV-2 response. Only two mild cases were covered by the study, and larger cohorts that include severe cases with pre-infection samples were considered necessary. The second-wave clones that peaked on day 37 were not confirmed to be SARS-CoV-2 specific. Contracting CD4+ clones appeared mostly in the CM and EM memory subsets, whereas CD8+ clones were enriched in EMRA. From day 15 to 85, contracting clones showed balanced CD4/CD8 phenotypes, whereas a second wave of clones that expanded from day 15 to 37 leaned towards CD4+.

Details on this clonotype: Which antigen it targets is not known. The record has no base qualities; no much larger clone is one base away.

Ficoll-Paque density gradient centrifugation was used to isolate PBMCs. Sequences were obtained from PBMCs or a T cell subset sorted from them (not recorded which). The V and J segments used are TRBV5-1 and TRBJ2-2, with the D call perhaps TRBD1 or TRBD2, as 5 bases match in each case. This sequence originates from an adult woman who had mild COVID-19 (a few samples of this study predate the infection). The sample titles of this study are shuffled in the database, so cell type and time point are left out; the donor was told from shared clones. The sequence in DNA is TGCGCCAGCAGCCCTCCTGGGGGTCCCGGGGAGCTGTTTTTT. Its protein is CASSPPGGPGELFF.